These 19 T cell receptor beta chains originate from one sample sequenced in a study of blood T cell repertoires in COVID-19. Sequenced by immunoSEQ multiplex PCR; TCRdb stores in-frame clones only, minus some. The sample comprises over 140,000 clones, approximately 79% of which are singletons, and around 2.9% rests with the top ten. Material: PBMCs or T cells enriched from blood (not recorded which). Receptors originate from a woman in her fifties or sixties who had recovered from COVID-19.

J is TRBJ2-7 and V is TRBV11-3; 8 bases are shared with TRBD2. CDR1 SGHNT and CDR2 YENEEA come from the germline V gene. The ends lost 5 bases at V and 2 bases at J; junction bases unmatched: 11. The CDR3 is 16 residues long. The CDR3 DNA sequence: TGTGCCAGCAGCCCTCCCGGGGGGACTAGGACCTACGAGCAGTACTTC. This translates into CASSPPGGTRTYEQYF. The variable domain in full, completed from reference TRBV11-3 and TRBJ2-7, reads EAGVVQSPRYKIIEKKQPVAFWCNPISGHNTLYWYLQNLGQGPELLIRYENEEAVDDSQLPKDRFSAERLKGVDSTLKIQPAELGDSAVYLCASSPPGGTRTYEQYFGPGTRLTVT.

This rearrangement joins TRBV19 to TRBJ1-4, with D unresolved. The V end lost 5 bases, the J end lost 5 bases, and 15 bases lay between the germline ends. Germline V gene sequence: CDR1 LNHDA, CDR2 SQIVND (reference sequence). The CDR3 consists of 15 residues. The CDR3 DNA follows: TGTGCCAGTAGTGCCCCAGCGGCGATCAATGAAAAACTGTTTTTT. This sequence encodes CASSAPAAINEKLFF.

CDR3 region: CASNQRRTYSPLHF. CDR3 nucleotide sequence: TGTGCCAGCAACCAACGGAGAACCTATTCACCCCTCCACTTT. This sequence joins TRBV2 and TRBJ1-6; D is unclear. The germline gives CDR1 SNHLY, CDR2 FYNNEI. V was cut by 7 bases and J by 8 bases, with 15 bases left in between. The CDR3 sequence is 14 residues long.

The genes are TRBV7-9 and TRBJ2-1; 7 bases agree with TRBD2. The CDR3 has 13 residues. Trimming took 6 bases from V and 9 from J; bases not matched to a gene: 8. Looked up from germline, CDR1 is SEHNR and CDR2 is FQNEAQ (reference sequence). CDR3 in DNA: TGTGCCAGCAGGACCCCCGGGGAGGGTGAGCAGTTCTTC. Translation gives CASRTPGEGEQFF.

This rearrangement joins TRBV19 to TRBJ1-2; 8 bases align to TRBD1. J was trimmed by 3 bases and V by 3 bases; bases with no gene match: 6. The length of the CDR3 is 15 residues. Germline-derived CDR1 and CDR2 are LNHDA and SQIVND (reference sequence). The CDR3: CASSMAGTGYYGYTF. As DNA, the CDR3 is TGTGCCAGTAGTATGGCCGGGACAGGTTACTATGGCTACACCTTC.

The count of this clone is one. This chain links TRBV19 with TRBJ1-3; D gene unclear. Trimming took 9 bases from V and 0 from J, leaving 15 bases between them. The CDR3 is 15 amino acids. Germline assignment: CDR1 LNHDA and CDR2 SQIVND (reference sequence). The CDR3 reads CASHKAGRSGNTIYF. The CDR3 DNA reads TGTGCCAGCCATAAGGCAGGTCGCTCTGGAAACACCATATATTTT.

The chain's CDR3 is CASSQKQGFDEKLFF. The CDR3, as DNA: TGCGCCAGCAGCCAAAAACAGGGATTCGATGAAAAACTGTTTTTT. The chain is built from TRBV4-1 and TRBJ1-4; TRBD1 is a possible D gene (6 bases). The germline V gene encodes CDR1 MGHRA and CDR2 YSYEKL. V shed 2 bases and J shed 6 bases, with 13 bases lying between them. The CDR3 is made up of 15 amino acids.

Only a few counts were recorded for this clone. The gene calls are TRBV6-2 or TRBV6-3 and TRBJ1-3; 10 bases map to TRBD1. V shed 2 bases, J shed 0 bases, and the junction held 10 bases outside the gene matches. Germline CDR1 and CDR2: MNHEY and SVGEGT. This CDR3 contains 19 residues. As DNA, the CDR3 is TGTGCCAGCAGTTACCCCACCGGGACAGGGGACAACTCTGGAAACACCATATATTTT. Protein: CASSYPTGTGDNSGNTIYF.

The chain employs TRBV6-5 and TRBJ2-1; 9 bases map to TRBD2. The J segment lost 1 base and the V segment lost 0 bases, leaving 1 base of the junction unmatched. Germline CDR1 and CDR2: MNHEY and SVGAGI. The CDR3 totals 16 residues. In nucleotides, the CDR3 is TGTGCCAGCAGTTACTCTGCGGGAGGGTCCTACAATGAGCAGTTCTTC. Protein product: CASSYSAGGSYNEQFF.

There are a few counts of this clone. This chain joins TRBV3-1 (or the pseudogene TRBV3-2) and TRBJ2-1, with 14 bases matching TRBD2. After removal of 4 bases from V and 10 bases from J, the junction contained 9 bases not matched to a gene. The CDR3 consists of 16 residues. Germline CDR1 LGHDT, CDR2 YNNKEL (reference sequence). The chain's CDR3 is CASSPSTSGRVREQFF. CDR3 DNA: TGTGCCAGCAGCCCCTCGACTAGCGGGAGGGTGAGGGAGCAGTTCTTC.

The CDR3 nucleotides are TGTGCCAGCAGCTTGACCGGGACACGAAACACCGGGGAGCTGTTTTTT. Translating it yields CASSLTGTRNTGELFF. The V gene is TRBV5-6, the J gene TRBJ2-2; D may be TRBD1 (6 bases). Germline V gene lookup returns CDR1 SGHDT and CDR2 YYEEEE. The CDR3 spans 16 residues. V lost 1 base and J lost 2, with 12 bases in between.

The genes are TRBV5-1 and TRBJ1-1; D remains ambiguous. The CDR3 consists of 14 residues. V lost 3 bases and J 2 bases, leaving 11 bases between the germline ends. CDR1 is SGHRS and CDR2 is YFSETQ in the germline V gene. The CDR3: CASSSAAVNTEAFF. CDR3 nucleotide sequence: TGCGCCAGCAGCTCCGCGGCAGTCAACACTGAAGCTTTCTTT.

This rearrangement joins TRBV28 to TRBJ2-3, with TRBD2 identical over 11 bases. V dropped 8 bases and J dropped 2; count of bases not matched to a gene: 9. Germline CDR1 reads MDHEN; CDR2 reads SYDVKM. The length of the CDR3 is 16 residues. The CDR3: CASYVAGGKVTDTQYF. The CDR3 DNA sequence: TGTGCCAGCTACGTAGCGGGAGGGAAAGTCACAGATACGCAGTATTTT.

The rearrangement joins TRBV19 to TRBJ1-5; D perhaps matches TRBD1 (5 bases). The germline V gene has CDR1 LNHDA and CDR2 SQIVND (reference sequence). This CDR3 has 13 residues. The V end lost 9 bases, the J end lost 7 bases, and 16 bases lay between the germline ends. The CDR3 here is CASNIGEGQPQHF. CDR3 coding DNA: TGTGCCAGCAACATAGGGGAGGGCCAGCCCCAGCATTTT. Full variable domain (rest looked up from reference TRBV19 and TRBJ1-5): DGGITQSPKYLFRKEGQNVTLSCEQNLNHDAMYWYRQDPGQGLRLIYYSQIVNDFQKGDIAEGYSVSREKKESFPLTVTSAQKNPTAFYLCASNIGEGQPQHFGDGTRLSIL.

This chain uses TRBV25-1 with TRBJ1-5; the match to TRBD1 covers 9 bases. With V trimmed by 8 bases and J by 3 bases, 8 bases remained unmatched. There are 15 residues in the CDR3. The V gene's germline CDR1 is MGHDK and CDR2 SYGVNS. The CDR3 bases are TGTGCCAGCTCTGACGGGGACAGGGCCAATCAGCCCCAGCATTTT. Its translation: CASSDGDRANQPQHF. Full variable domain (remainder filled in from reference TRBV25-1 and TRBJ1-5): EADIYQTPRYLVIGTGKKITLECSQTMGHDKMYWYQQDPGMELHLIHYSYGVNSTEKGDLSSESTVSRIRTEHFPLTLESARPSHTSQYLCASSDGDRANQPQHFGDGTRLSIL.

V is TRBV11-2 and J is TRBJ2-7, with D tentatively TRBD2 (6 bases). The V and J ends lost 4 bases and 0 bases respectively, with 7 bases between them. The germline V gene encodes CDR1 SGHAT and CDR2 FQNNGV. The CDR3 has 13 amino acids. The CDR3 nucleotides are TGTGCCAGCAGCTGGAGGGGCTCCTACGAGCAGTACTTC. It codes for CASSWRGSYEQYF.

This chain joins TRBV6-5 and TRBJ2-7; D ambiguous. Trimming pared 7 bases from V and 5 bases from J, leaving 9 bases between. This CDR3 region has 11 residues. Germline V CDR1 and CDR2: MNHEY, SVGAGI. CDR3 sequence (DNA): TGTGCCAGCACCCATTCAGACGAGCAGTACTTC. It is translated as CASTHSDEQYF.

The chain combines TRBV28 with TRBJ2-3; 8 bases are shared with TRBD2. V gave up 6 bases and J gave up 0 bases; unmatched junction bases: 5. The germline V gene encodes CDR1 MDHEN and CDR2 SYDVKM. This CDR3 has 15 residues. The CDR3 DNA reads TGTGCCAGCAGCAAACTAGCGGTTAGCACAGATACGCAGTATTTT. Its translation is CASSKLAVSTDTQYF.

The gene calls are TRBV5-1 and TRBJ2-1; 10 nucleotides align to TRBD2. The CDR3 is made up of 16 amino acids. J lost 7 bases, V lost 4 bases, and 11 bases had no gene match. Germline V CDR1 and CDR2: SGHRS, YFSETQ. CDR3 residues: CASSLDPSGGRNEQFF. For the CDR3, the DNA is TGCGCCAGCAGCCTGGACCCTAGCGGGGGAAGGAATGAGCAGTTCTTC.